Below, 2 T cell receptor beta chains from the same sample are listed, as sequenced in a study of Ad26.COV2.S vaccination and SARS-CoV-2 variants. Treatment specified: 19 received Ad26.COV2.S at low or high dose, single or two shots; several received placebo; per-sample allocation not given. Specimens were obtained on day 63 following the first vaccine or placebo injection. Assay: immunoSEQ multiplex PCR; the TCRdb copy retains only in-frame clones and omits some. The table lists 300,000 to 400,000 clones, just over 85% of them singletons. The source material was peripheral blood, sampled in a trial of Ad26.COV2.S vaccine versus placebo. These receptors all stem from a person aged 18-60 years who received the Ad26.COV2.S COVID-19 vaccine or a placebo.

The chain combines TRBV5-1 with TRBJ2-7, with 10 bases lining up with TRBD1. Germline V gives CDR1 SGHRS, CDR2 YFSETQ. Trimming cost V 0 bases and J 5 bases; bases outside gene matches: 11. The CDR3 spans 17 residues. CDR3 coding DNA: TGCGCCAGCAGCTTGGGTCCCCGGGACAGGGGAACCCACGAGCAGTACTTC. This codes for CASSLGPRDRGTHEQYF.

This chain connects TRBV9 to TRBJ1-3; TRBD1 might be the D (6 bases). Germline CDR1 is SGDLS and CDR2 is YYNGEE. V lost 3 bases, J lost 0 bases, and 13 bases lay in between. CDR3 size: 16 residues. The CDR3 DNA sequence: TGTGCCAGCAGCGCGGAGGGCAGGGGCTCTGGAAACACCATATATTTT. It codes for CASSAEGRGSGNTIYF.